The subject of this entry is one T cell receptor (beta chain). As yet, its antigen is unknown. The data belong to a study of cytomegalovirus exposure and HLA in healthy donors. Study outcomes and limitations: Some segments of the V type, notably TRBV6-2 and TRBV6-3, were excluded as indistinguishable.

The PCR contained 60 Vbeta and 13 Jbeta primers. The repertoire was sequenced with immunoSEQ multiplex PCR; TCRdb's copy has only in-frame clones and lacks some. The data show 100,000 to 150,000 clones, more than 65% seen once. The V end was cut by 0 bases, the J end by 7 bases, with 24 bases between. The CDR3 contains 18 residues. CDR1 is SGHVS, CDR2 FNYEAQ, per germline. The specimen sequenced was PBMCs. The TCR originated in a man aged 18 to 35 in good health and CMV-seronegative. The rearrangement uses TRBV7-6 and TRBJ2-5; TRBD1 is a possible D gene (5 bases). CDR3 coding DNA: TGTGCCAGCAGCTTAGCAGGATTATCCAGGGTGCCCCCAGGGACCCAGTACTTC. Encoded protein: CASSLAGLSRVPPGTQYF.